This T cell receptor beta chain was captured by sequencing in a study of PD-1 blockade in mismatch repair-deficient tumors. Study-wide background: Patients had over 10 mismatch repair-deficient cancer types, all previously treated and progressing.

Sequenced by immunoSEQ multiplex PCR; TCRdb stores in-frame clones only, minus some. The profile shows around 50,000 clones, 78% of them singletons. General study results and limits: After pembrolizumab, tumor-resident clones rose rapidly, then generally contracted before radiologic responses.

Germline V lookup: CDR1 MNHNS, CDR2 SASEGT. With V trimmed by 3 bases and J by 2 bases, 12 bases remained unmatched. The CDR3 consists of 17 residues. On this clone itself: No antigen is known for it.

J is TRBJ2-7 and V is TRBV6-1; 8 nucleotides align to TRBD1. Here the sequenced sample was peripheral blood, taken 4 weeks after starting pembrolizumab. The sequence derives from an adult with mismatch repair-deficient cancer. The CDR3 protein is CASSDYPTGVTAYEQYF. In DNA form, the CDR3 reads TGTGCCAGCAGTGACTACCCGACAGGGGTGACGGCCTACGAGCAGTACTTC.